The 20 T cell receptor beta chains in this list originate from one sample, sequenced in a study of regulatory T cells in long-lasting Graves disease (dated by TCRdb to the early 2020s). The time point label, as the study defines it: newly diagnosed GD, antithyroid drugs for less than 3 months. RNA was extracted from PBMCs in TRIzol for both TCR sequencing and RNA sequencing. The library was built by means of multiplex PCR. For sequencing, an Illumina HiSeq 4000 was employed. To build TCR beta libraries, CDR3 regions were amplified by Arm-PCR using iRepertoire HTBI primers. TCRdb reprocessing: public reads trimmed at Q25 with fastp, clones called with MiXCR, in-frame beta chains kept. Each entry is one CDR3 protein sequence, shown with its most common DNA and genes. This sample comprises roughly 420,000 distinct CDR3 sequences, around 15% of them detected only once. Approximately 22% of the sample is held by the ten biggest clonotypes.

The source material was peripheral blood mononuclear cells (PBMCs), sampled at new diagnosis, from a patient treated with antithyroid drugs. Receptors were obtained from a female donor with Graves disease.

This clonotype was counted only a few times. V gene TRBV18 combines with J gene TRBJ2-5; weak D call: TRBD2 (5 bases). The CDR3 length is 13 residues. Per germline, CDR1 KGHSH and CDR2 LQKENI. Trimming shortened V by 1 base and J by 4 bases, and 7 bases separated the two germline ends. The CDR3 spells CASSPRGAETQYF. The CDR3 nucleotides read TGTGCCAGCTCACCACGGGGAGCAGAGACCCAGTACTTC.

This clonotype was observed many times. The CDR3 spells CAISVRRGEKLFF. CDR3 bases: TGTGCCATCAGTGTAAGACGGGGAGAAAAACTGTTTTTT. The chain links TRBV10-3 to TRBJ1-4, with unresolved D. The length of the CDR3 is 13 residues. The V and J ends lost 4 bases and 8 bases respectively, with 11 bases between them. Germline lookup yields CDR1 ENHRY and CDR2 SYGVKD.

At least ten counts were recorded for this clonotype. The chain employs TRBV12-3 or TRBV12-4 and TRBJ1-1; D is perhaps TRBD1 (5 bases). This CDR3 comprises 13 residues. V was clipped by 6 bases and J by 3 bases, with 11 bases between them. The CDR3 loop reads CASRTAGYTEAFF. Here the CDR3 DNA reads TGTGCCAGCAGGACTGCAGGGTACACTGAAGCTTTCTTT.

This clonotype was observed at least ten times. V is TRBV7-3 and J is TRBJ2-3; TRBD2 matches 10 bases. This CDR3 contains 17 residues. V was clipped by 4 bases and J by 3 bases; unmatched bases: 10. Germline V gives CDR1 SGHTA, CDR2 FQGTGA. Here the CDR3 reads CASSSEYLAGVTDTQYF. The CDR3 DNA follows: TGTGCCAGCAGCTCCGAGTACCTAGCGGGAGTTACAGATACGCAGTATTTT.

This clonotype occurred many times. J is TRBJ1-1 and V is TRBV2; D gene uncertain. The CDR3 is made up of 13 amino acids. In germline, CDR1 is SNHLY, CDR2 FYNNEI. The V end lost 4 bases, the J end lost 6 bases, and 12 bases lay between the germline ends. The CDR3 region has the DNA TGTGCCAGCAGTGTCTCCGAACGGTCTGAAGCTTTCTTT. It encodes CASSVSERSEAFF. The full variable domain, completed using reference TRBV2 and TRBJ1-1, is EPEVTQTPSHQVTQMGQEVILRCVPISNHLYFYWYRQILGQKVEFLVSFYNNEISEKSEIFDDQFSVERPDGSNFTLKIRSTKLEDSAMYFCASSVSERSEAFFGQGTRLTVV.

The sample holds many counts of this clonotype. This clone may be a read error of a much larger clone one base away. The chain employs TRBV19 and TRBJ1-1; a weak D match, TRBD1 (5 bases). The ends were cut back, 9 bases at V and 1 base at J, with 12 bases in the middle. The CDR3 length is 13 residues. Germline CDR1 and CDR2: LNHDA and SQIVND (reference sequence). The CDR3 sequence is CASSMTANTEAFF. In nucleotides, the CDR3 is TGTGCCAGCAGCATGACAGCGAACACTGAAGCTTTCTTT.

Note on this clonotype: A far larger clone is one base from this, pointing to a likely read error. The chain joins TRBV11-3 to TRBJ2-5; the match to TRBD2 covers 8 bases. CDR1 is SGHNT and CDR2 is YENEEA in the germline V gene. V was pared by 5 bases and J by 11 bases, with 19 bases of the junction left unmatched. There are 16 residues in the CDR3. For the CDR3, the DNA is TGTGCCAGCAGCCAGCGGGGGAGACTAGTCTACAATGAGCAGTACTTC. Its translation: CASSQRGRLVYNEQYF.

This clonotype has at least ten counts. The rearrangement joins TRBV20-1 to TRBJ2-5; the D gene could be TRBD1 or TRBD2 (5 bases each). The length of the CDR3 is 15 residues. Between the trimmed V and J ends, which lost 0 bases and 3 bases, there was a span of 14 bases. CDR1 is DFQATT, CDR2 SNEGSKA, per germline (reference sequence). This chain's CDR3 is CSARDRRTQKETQYF. Here the CDR3 DNA reads TGCAGTGCTAGAGATAGGAGGACACAAAAAGAGACCCAGTACTTC.

The table lists this clonotype with many counts. This chain joins TRBV24-1 and TRBJ1-2, with 8 bases lining up with TRBD1. Per the germline V gene, CDR1 is KGHDR and CDR2 is SFDVKD. The J segment lost 2 bases and the V segment lost 4 bases, leaving 11 bases of the junction unmatched. CDR3 size: 17 residues. CDR3 DNA sequence: TGTGCCACCAGTGAGTCGGCCCGGACAGGGTACAACTATGGCTACACCTTC. It translates to CATSESARTGYNYGYTF.

In its sample, this clonotype was seen a few times. The rearrangement uses TRBV6-9 and TRBJ2-1, with 11 bases aligning to TRBD2. The CDR3 runs to 18 residues. V gave up 3 bases and J gave up 5 bases; unmatched junction bases: 12. Per the germline V gene, CDR1 is MNHGY and CDR2 is SVAAGI. The CDR3 DNA reads as TGTGCCAGCAGTTACTATCCGGGACTAGCGGAGACAAACAATGAGCAGTTCTTC. Protein: CASSYYPGLAETNNEQFF.

Ten or more counts support this clonotype. The chain has TRBV10-3 and TRBJ2-7; TRBD1 is a possible D gene (6 bases). Germline V gene data show CDR1 as ENHRY and CDR2 as SYGVKD. Trimming removed 4 bases at V and 0 bases at J, with 10 bases between. This CDR3 contains 14 residues. For the CDR3, the DNA is TGTGCCATCAGTGGTGGGGGCCTCTCCTACGAGCAGTACTTC. Protein product: CAISGGGLSYEQYF.

This clonotype was picked up a small number of times. The rearrangement uses TRBV29-1 and TRBJ2-1; 15 nucleotides agree with TRBD2. This CDR3 is built from 15 residues. In germline, CDR1 is SQVTM, CDR2 ANQGSEA. Losses at the gene ends were 6 bases for V and 4 bases for J; bases not matched to a gene: 4. The CDR3 nucleotides are TGCAGCGTCATGGGGACTAGCGGGGGGTACAATGAGCAGTTCTTC. Its protein product is CSVMGTSGGYNEQFF.

This clonotype was counted ten times or more. This chain joins TRBV11-2 and TRBJ2-3; maybe TRBD1 (5 bases). The V end was cut by 5 bases, the J end by 2 bases, with 20 bases between. Germline V gene lookup returns CDR1 SGHAT and CDR2 FQNNGV. This CDR3 spans 17 amino acids. The CDR3 reads CASSPQGAATHTDTQYF. The CDR3 region has the DNA TGTGCCAGCAGCCCCCAAGGGGCAGCCACACACACAGATACGCAGTATTTT.

In its sample, this clonotype was seen many times. The gene calls are TRBV6-2 or TRBV6-3 and TRBJ1-2; maybe TRBD1 (5 bases). Trimming cost V 5 bases and J 2 bases, with 12 bases left between them. The CDR3 has 14 amino acids. Germline CDR1 reads MNHEY; CDR2 reads SVGEGT. Written as DNA, the CDR3 is TGTGCCAGCAGTGAAGGAGGGACCAACTATGGCTACACCTTC. Protein: CASSEGGTNYGYTF.

This clonotype came up many times. The rearrangement uses TRBV3-1 and TRBJ2-7; D gene unclear. Germline loops: CDR1 LGHDT, CDR2 YNNKEL (reference sequence). This CDR3 is 14 amino acids long. V was clipped by 0 bases and J by 1 base, with 7 bases between them. The CDR3 is CASSQDDGSYEQYF. Here the CDR3 DNA reads TGTGCCAGCAGCCAAGATGACGGATCCTACGAGCAGTACTTC.

This clonotype was recorded at least ten times. In nucleotides, the CDR3 is TGTGCCAGCCAACCCATGCAGGGGAACTATGGCTACACCTTC. Its protein product is CASQPMQGNYGYTF. The J gene is TRBJ1-2, the V gene TRBV27; D may be TRBD1 (6 bases). Germline V CDR1 and CDR2: MNHEY, SMNVEV (reference sequence). The CDR3 runs to 14 residues. Trimming pared 8 bases from V and 2 bases from J, leaving 15 bases between.

V and J are TRBV29-1 and TRBJ1-1; D gene unclear. The germline CDR1 and CDR2 sequences are SQVTM and ANQGSEA. This CDR3 spans 13 amino acids. V was pared by 7 bases and J by 6 bases, with 18 bases between. The CDR3 reads CSARSARTAEAFF. For the CDR3, the DNA is TGCAGCGCCCGGAGTGCCAGAACAGCTGAAGCTTTCTTT.

This clonotype was seen more than once but under ten times. This chain uses TRBV11-1 with TRBJ2-2; the match to TRBD1 covers 9 bases. Germline assignment: CDR1 SGHAT and CDR2 FQDESV (reference sequence). This CDR3 spans 16 amino acids. V trimming: 5 bases; J trimming: 7 bases; junction bases outside the gene matches: 11. The CDR3 coding sequence is TGTGCCAGCAGCCGTACACAGGGGGCAAAAGGCGGGGAGCTGTTTTTT. Protein product: CASSRTQGAKGGELFF.

The chain has TRBV2 and TRBJ1-1, with 7 bases identical to TRBD1. With V trimmed by 6 bases and J by 11 bases, 18 bases remained unmatched. Germline V lookup: CDR1 SNHLY, CDR2 FYNNEI. The CDR3 has 15 residues. This CDR3 reads CASSPRQGSVVRAFF. The CDR3 nucleotides read TGTGCCAGCAGCCCGCGACAGGGTTCTGTTGTACGGGCTTTCTTT.

This clonotype appeared many times. V and J are TRBV20-1 and TRBJ2-1; the match to TRBD2 covers 9 bases. This CDR3 comprises 12 residues. The junction had 4 bases not matched to a gene; V was cut back by 5 bases and J by 8 bases. Germline V gives CDR1 DFQATT, CDR2 SNEGSKA (reference sequence). The CDR3 bases are TGCAGTGCTGCGGGGGGGGGGGATGAGCAGTTCTTC. It encodes CSAAGGGDEQFF.